This TCR beta chain was sequenced for a study of Tregs in tolerant kidney transplant recipients. Sequencing was performed with immunoSEQ multiplex PCR; in TCRdb, only in-frame clones are kept and a portion is missing. The profile covers more than 60,000 clones, with 98% appearing a single time and 0.55% to 0.6% taken by the ten largest. V lost 3 bases to trimming and J lost 1 base, with 15 bases between them. Per the germline V gene, CDR1 is LNHDA and CDR2 is SQIVND (reference sequence). The CDR3 is made up of 16 amino acids. J is TRBJ1-1 and V is TRBV19, with TRBD1 as a possible D gene (5 bases). This receptor was identified in a human donor who received a combined kidney and bone marrow transplant. The starting material was CD4+ T cells from blood, obtained before the transplant. The CDR3 nucleotides read TGTGCCAGTAGTATGGGACTGACAGTAAGGAACACTGAAGCTTTCTTT. As protein: CASSMGLTVRNTEAFF.